This TCR beta chain was observed in a study of OX40 agonist ivuxolimab in advanced cancers. Drawing of blood for sampling happened at baseline, at cycle 4 day 1, and at cycle 7 day 1. Using immunoSEQ multiplex PCR, the repertoire was profiled, and TCRdb retains in-frame clones only, with some absent. In the table there are tens of thousands of clones, 84% of which are singletons. Germline-derived CDR1 and CDR2 are SGDLS and YYNGEE. The CDR3 runs 16 residues. V shed 0 bases and J shed 0 bases, with 11 bases lying between them. The source is an adult with an advanced solid tumor such as melanoma, head and neck, liver or kidney cancer. Material: CD4+ or CD8+ T cells sorted from blood, obtained in a trial of the OX40 agonist ivuxolimab. The chain links TRBV9 to TRBJ2-3; unclear D gene. Here the CDR3 DNA reads TGTGCCAGCAGCGTAGAGCTCGGCTCTAGCACAGATACGCAGTATTTT. This translates into CASSVELGSSTDTQYF.